This T cell receptor (beta chain) is from a study of blood T cell repertoires in COVID-19 (dated by TCRdb to 2018 to 2020). Some background on the complete study: Collaborator samples came from the United States, Italy and Spain and covered acute and convalescent phases of COVID-19. The prospective study material was composed of cDNA or gDNA derived from T cells, B-cell-depleted T cells, or PBMCs. Deeply sampled blood TCRbeta repertoires from subjects exposed to, actively infected with, or recovered from COVID-19 were included in the dataset. The repertoires were released in a freely available public database intended as a resource for research on the immune response to SARS-CoV-2. The samples were drawn from two sources: the first 160 participants of the ongoing ImmuneRACE study, and 1,000 to 1,500 subjects contributed by 6 global collaborators. The sample metadata nearly always contained a de-identified subject ID, COVID-19 status, age in years and sex. Where HLA class I and class II types were available, the types were taken from metadata supplied by the sample provider, not from assay-based typing.

V ends up 6 bases short and J 2 bases short, with an unmatched junction base count of 3. CDR1 SNHLY and CDR2 FYNNEI were looked up in the germline V gene. The CDR3 sequence holds 14 residues, the cysteine and phenylalanine included. Solely the CDR3 DNA is kept, with 42 bases framed from the first base. TCRbeta CDR3 regions were amplified from genomic DNA by means of the immunoSEQ Assay, a bias-controlled multiplex PCR. As for how the authors treated the data: The number of nucleated cells in each sample was estimated by amplification of reference gene primers within the assay. To quantify the absolute abundance of each unique TCRbeta CDR3 rearrangement, sequence reads were collapsed and filtered. For each sample, productive Simpson clonality was calculated by taking the square root of Simpson's diversity index across productive rearrangements. TCRdb holds this immuneACCESS table with in-frame rearrangements only. Some clones are missing; in checked studies, unresolved V genes explain under half, and the rest has no known cause. D and trimming come from the DNA, and the V and J calls and clone size come from that table. Across this sample there are around 160,000 clones, with approximately 88% seen only once. The ten most abundant clones make up 0.95% to 1.5% of the sample.

What the authors observed across the whole study: How much clinical and demographic metadata was included differed by source and by participant, and the metadata was provided uncurated.

To note about this clone: Its antigen is unknown. Per-base quality was not reported, and no clone a single base away is much larger than it.

Participants in the prospective study were enrolled through a virtual design, were aged roughly 18 to 100 years, and lived in roughly 24 United States geographic areas. To assign participants to cohorts, the prospective study relied on clinical history that participants themselves reported in a screening survey and a study questionnaire. Each participant in the prospective study had whole blood, serum and a nasopharyngeal or oropharyngeal swab collected by mobile phlebotomists. Participants in the prospective study had the option to provide additional blood draws and questionnaires over a roughly 2-month period. Before DNA extraction, blood samples from the prospective study were shipped at room temperature or frozen.

The material sequenced was PBMCs or T cells enriched from blood (not recorded which). Rearrangement joined TRBV2 to TRBJ2-2, with 7 central nucleotides matching TRBD1. The sequence was obtained from a woman in her thirties with acute COVID-19. DNA sequence: TGTGCCAGCAGGGGGACAGTAAACACCGGGGAGCTGTTTTTT. It is translated as CASRGTVNTGELFF.